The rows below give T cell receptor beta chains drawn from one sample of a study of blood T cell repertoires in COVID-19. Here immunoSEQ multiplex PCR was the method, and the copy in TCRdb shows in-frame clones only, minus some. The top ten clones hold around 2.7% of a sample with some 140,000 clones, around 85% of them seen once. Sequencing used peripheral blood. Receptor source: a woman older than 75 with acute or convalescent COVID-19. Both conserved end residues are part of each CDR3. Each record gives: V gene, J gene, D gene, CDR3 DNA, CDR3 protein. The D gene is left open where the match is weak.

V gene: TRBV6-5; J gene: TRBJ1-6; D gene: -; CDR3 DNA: TGTGCCAGCAAACAGGGTATTAATTCACCCCTCCACTTT; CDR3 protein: CASKQGINSPLHF
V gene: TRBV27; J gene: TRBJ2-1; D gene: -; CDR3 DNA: TGTGCCAGCAGGCTGTCAGGGTTCAATGAGCAGTTCTTC; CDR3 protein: CASRLSGFNEQFF
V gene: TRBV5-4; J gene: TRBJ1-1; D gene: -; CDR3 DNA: TGTGCCAGCAGCCCGGGTGGTCAGAACACTGAAGCTTTCTTT; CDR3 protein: CASSPGGQNTEAFF
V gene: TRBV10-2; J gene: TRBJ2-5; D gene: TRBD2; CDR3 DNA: TGCGCCAGCAGTGAAGAGGATAAAGCGGGGCGGGTAAGGGCCCAGTACTTC; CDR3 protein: CASSEEDKAGRVRAQYF
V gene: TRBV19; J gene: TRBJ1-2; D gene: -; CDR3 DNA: TGTGCCAGTAGTGCGGGCACTTTTCGATACACCTTC; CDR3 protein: CASSAGTFRYTF
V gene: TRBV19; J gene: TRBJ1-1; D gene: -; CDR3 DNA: TGTGCCAGTAGTCCCCGGGGTTATAGACGGACTGAAGCTTTCTTT; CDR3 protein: CASSPRGYRRTEAFF
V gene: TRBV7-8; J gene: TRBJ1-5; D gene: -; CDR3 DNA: TGTGCCAGCAGCCGCCCCCCACGACAGACCTACCTTAATCAGCCCCAGCATTTT; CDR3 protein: CASSRPPRQTYLNQPQHF
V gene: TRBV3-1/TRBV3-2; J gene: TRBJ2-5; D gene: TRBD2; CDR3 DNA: TGTGCCAGCAGCCAAGATAGCGGGGGGGCCGGAGAGACCCAGTACTTC; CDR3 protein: CASSQDSGGAGETQYF
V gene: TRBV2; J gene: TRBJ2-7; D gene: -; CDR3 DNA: TGTGCCAGCAGTCAACAGGGCTACGAGCAGTACTTC; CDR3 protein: CASSQQGYEQYF
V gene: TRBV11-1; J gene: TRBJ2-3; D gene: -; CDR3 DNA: TGTGCCAGCAGCTTAATGACGGGTAGCACAGATACGCAGTATTTT; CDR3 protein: CASSLMTGSTDTQYF
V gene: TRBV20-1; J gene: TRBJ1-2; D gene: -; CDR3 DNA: TGCAGTGCTAGTCTACTGGACTATGGCTACACCTTC; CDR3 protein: CSASLLDYGYTF
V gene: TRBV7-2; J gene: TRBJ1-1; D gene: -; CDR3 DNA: TGTGCCAGCAGCCCTGGGGCCCGACGGACTGAAGCTTTCTTT; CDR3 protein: CASSPGARRTEAFF
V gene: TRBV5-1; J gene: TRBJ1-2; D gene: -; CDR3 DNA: TGCGCCAGCAGCTTGGTACAGGGAAGCTATGGCTACACCTTC; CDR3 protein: CASSLVQGSYGYTF
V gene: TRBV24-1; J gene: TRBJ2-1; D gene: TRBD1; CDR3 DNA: TGTGCCACCAGTGACCGGGGACAGGGCAATGAGCAGTTCTTC; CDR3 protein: CATSDRGQGNEQFF
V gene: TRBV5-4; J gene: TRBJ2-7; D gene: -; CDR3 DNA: TGTGCCAGCAGCTTGCCACGGGACTCAGCCTACGAGCAGTACTTC; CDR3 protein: CASSLPRDSAYEQYF
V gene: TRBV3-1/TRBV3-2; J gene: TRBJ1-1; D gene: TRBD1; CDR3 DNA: TGTGCCAGCAGCCAATCGGACAGGATGAACACTGAAGCTTTCTTT; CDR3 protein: CASSQSDRMNTEAFF
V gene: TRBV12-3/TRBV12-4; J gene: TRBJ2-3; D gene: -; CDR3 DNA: TGTGCCAGCAGTTTAGTGGGCTATACGCAGTATTTT; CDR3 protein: CASSLVGYTQYF
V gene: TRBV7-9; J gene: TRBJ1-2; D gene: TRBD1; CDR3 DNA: TGTGCCAGCAGCCTCCTAGGTGCAGGGGGCCCTTTAGCCTATGGCTACACCTTC; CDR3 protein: CASSLLGAGGPLAYGYTF
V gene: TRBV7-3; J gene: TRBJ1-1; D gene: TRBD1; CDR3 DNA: TGTGCCACCTTGGACAGGGGAACAGGAGAAGCTTTCTTT; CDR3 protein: CATLDRGTGEAFF
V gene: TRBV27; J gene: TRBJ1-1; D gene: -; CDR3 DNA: TGTGCCAGCAGTGCTATCGCGGGGTCGCAGCCGAACACTGAAGCTTTCTTT; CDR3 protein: CASSAIAGSQPNTEAFF
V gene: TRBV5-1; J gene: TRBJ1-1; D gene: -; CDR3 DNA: TGCGCCAGCAGCACGCAGGGTACGAGCACTGAAGCTTTCTTT; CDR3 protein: CASSTQGTSTEAFF
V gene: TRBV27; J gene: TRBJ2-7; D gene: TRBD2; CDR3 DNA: TGTGCCAGCCAGACGGGGGGGCGTGAGCAGTACTTC; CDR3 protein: CASQTGGREQYF